One sample yielded the 8 T cell receptor beta chains listed below, sequenced in a study of blood T cell repertoires in COVID-19. TCRdb's table, derived via immunoSEQ multiplex PCR, lists solely in-frame clones and lacks some. The table shows about 190,000 clones, with around 85% occurring only once. Sequenced input: PBMCs or T cells enriched from blood (not recorded which). The source is a woman in her 30s who had recovered from COVID-19.

This chain connects TRBV18 to TRBJ2-7; 8 bases agree with TRBD1. Trimming removed 4 bases from V and 4 bases from J; junction bases left unmatched: 6. This CDR3 has 14 amino acids. The germline V gene has CDR1 KGHSH and CDR2 LQKENI. CDR3 loop: CASSQDRVVYEQYF. The CDR3 DNA sequence: TGTGCCAGCTCACAGGACAGGGTAGTGTACGAGCAGTACTTC.

The chain joins TRBV25-1 to TRBJ1-3; TRBD1 is a possible D gene (6 bases). Deletions cut 5 bases from V and 4 bases from J, with 9 bases between. Per germline, CDR1 MGHDK and CDR2 SYGVNS. The CDR3 is 13 amino acids. The DNA for the CDR3 is TGTGCCAGCAGTCTCACAGGGGGAAACACCATATATTTT. It yields the protein CASSLTGGNTIYF.

The chain employs TRBV19 and TRBJ2-7; TRBD1 agrees at 9 bases. The germline V gene encodes CDR1 LNHDA and CDR2 SQIVND (reference sequence). The CDR3 extends over 13 amino acids. The V gene end was trimmed by 5 bases and the J gene end by 7 bases; junction bases not matched to a gene: 6. CDR3 region: CASSSQGAGEQYF. For the CDR3, the DNA is TGTGCCAGTAGTTCACAGGGGGCGGGAGAGCAGTACTTC.

The chain recombines TRBV6-5 with TRBJ1-4; weak D call: TRBD1 (5 bases). The CDR3 length is 15 residues. Trimming took 6 bases from V and 0 from J, leaving 11 bases between them. The germline V gene has CDR1 MNHEY and CDR2 SVGAGI. The CDR3 DNA follows: TGTGCCAGCAGGGGGGGGGTGACAACTAATGAAAAACTGTTTTTT. Its translation is CASRGGVTTNEKLFF.

The genes are TRBV2 and TRBJ2-2; tentative D call: TRBD2 (5 bases). CDR1 and CDR2 from the germline V gene are SNHLY and FYNNEI. The CDR3 runs 16 residues. Trimming pared 6 bases from V and 0 bases from J, leaving 14 bases between. Here the CDR3 reads CASSTGGFANTGELFF. Written as DNA, the CDR3 is TGTGCCAGCAGCACCGGCGGGTTCGCGAACACCGGGGAGCTGTTTTTT.

The chain uses TRBV28 and TRBJ1-2; D is unresolved. This CDR3 contains 13 residues. Germline CDR1 is MDHEN and CDR2 is SYDVKM. V lost 6 bases and J 1 base, leaving 9 bases between the germline ends. CDR3 bases: TGTGCCAGCAGCCGCGACAATAACTATGGCTACACCTTC. It yields the protein CASSRDNNYGYTF.

This clone was seen a handful of times. The chain combines TRBV28 with TRBJ2-5; 7 nucleotides match TRBD2. The CDR3 length is 15 residues. V dropped 5 bases and J dropped 4; count of bases not matched to a gene: 10. Looked up from germline, CDR1 is MDHEN and CDR2 is SYDVKM. CDR3 DNA: TGTGCCAGCAGTCCATTTCGTGGGGGGGGAGAGACCCAGTACTTC. Its translation is CASSPFRGGGETQYF.

The chain has TRBV28 and TRBJ1-4; D is unresolved. Per germline, CDR1 MDHEN and CDR2 SYDVKM. The CDR3 spans 12 residues. V was cut by 4 bases and J by 5 bases, with 5 bases left in between. The CDR3 protein is CASSSLNEKLFF. The CDR3 coding sequence is TGTGCCAGCAGTTCCCTCAATGAAAAACTGTTTTTT.